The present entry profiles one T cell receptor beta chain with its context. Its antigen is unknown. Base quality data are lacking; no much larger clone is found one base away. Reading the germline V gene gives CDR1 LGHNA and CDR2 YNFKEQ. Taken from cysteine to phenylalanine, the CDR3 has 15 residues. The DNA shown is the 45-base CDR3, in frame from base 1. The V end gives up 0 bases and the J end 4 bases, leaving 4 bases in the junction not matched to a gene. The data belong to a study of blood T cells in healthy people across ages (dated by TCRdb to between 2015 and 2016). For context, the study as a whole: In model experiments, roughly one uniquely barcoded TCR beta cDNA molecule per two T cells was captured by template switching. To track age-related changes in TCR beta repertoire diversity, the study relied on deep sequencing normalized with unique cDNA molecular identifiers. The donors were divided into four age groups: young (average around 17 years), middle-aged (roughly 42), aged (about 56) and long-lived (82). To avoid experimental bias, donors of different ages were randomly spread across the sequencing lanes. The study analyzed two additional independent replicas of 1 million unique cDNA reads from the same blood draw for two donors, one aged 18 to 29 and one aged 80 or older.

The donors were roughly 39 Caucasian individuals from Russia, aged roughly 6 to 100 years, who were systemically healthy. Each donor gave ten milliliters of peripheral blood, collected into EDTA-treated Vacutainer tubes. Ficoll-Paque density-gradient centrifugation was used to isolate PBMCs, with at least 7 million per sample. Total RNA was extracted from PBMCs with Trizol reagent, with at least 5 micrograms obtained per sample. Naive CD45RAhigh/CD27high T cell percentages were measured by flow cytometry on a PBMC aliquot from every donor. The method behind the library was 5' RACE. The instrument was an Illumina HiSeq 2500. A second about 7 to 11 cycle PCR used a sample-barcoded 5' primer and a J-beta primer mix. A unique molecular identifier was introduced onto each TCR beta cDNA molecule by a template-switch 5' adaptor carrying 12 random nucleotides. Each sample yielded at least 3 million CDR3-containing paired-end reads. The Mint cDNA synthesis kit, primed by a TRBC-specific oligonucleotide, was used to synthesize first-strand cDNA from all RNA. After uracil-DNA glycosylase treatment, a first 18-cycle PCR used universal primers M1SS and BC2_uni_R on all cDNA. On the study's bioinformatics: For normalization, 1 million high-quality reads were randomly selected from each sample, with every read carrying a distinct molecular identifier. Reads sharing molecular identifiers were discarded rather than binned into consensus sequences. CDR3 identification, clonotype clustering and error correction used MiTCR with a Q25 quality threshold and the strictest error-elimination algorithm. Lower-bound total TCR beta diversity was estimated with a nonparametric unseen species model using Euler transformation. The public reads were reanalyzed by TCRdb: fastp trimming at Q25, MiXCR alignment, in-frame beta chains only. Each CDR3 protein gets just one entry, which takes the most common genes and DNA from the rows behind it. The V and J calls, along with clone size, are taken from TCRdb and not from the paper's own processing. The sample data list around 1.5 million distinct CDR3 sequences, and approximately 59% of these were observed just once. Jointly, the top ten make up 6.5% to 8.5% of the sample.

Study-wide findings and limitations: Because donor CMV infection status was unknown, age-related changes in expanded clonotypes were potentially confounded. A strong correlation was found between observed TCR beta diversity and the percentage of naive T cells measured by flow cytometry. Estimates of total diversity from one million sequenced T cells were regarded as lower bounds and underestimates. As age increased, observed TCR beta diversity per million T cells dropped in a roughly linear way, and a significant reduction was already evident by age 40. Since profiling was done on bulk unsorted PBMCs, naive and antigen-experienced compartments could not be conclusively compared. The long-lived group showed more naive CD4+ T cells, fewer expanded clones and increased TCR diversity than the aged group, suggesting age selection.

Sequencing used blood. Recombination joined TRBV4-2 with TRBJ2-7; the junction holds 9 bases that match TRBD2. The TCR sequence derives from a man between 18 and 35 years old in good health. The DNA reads TGTGCCAGCAGCCAAGACAGCGGGAGGTGGTACGAGCAGTACTTC. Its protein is CASSQDSGRWYEQYF.